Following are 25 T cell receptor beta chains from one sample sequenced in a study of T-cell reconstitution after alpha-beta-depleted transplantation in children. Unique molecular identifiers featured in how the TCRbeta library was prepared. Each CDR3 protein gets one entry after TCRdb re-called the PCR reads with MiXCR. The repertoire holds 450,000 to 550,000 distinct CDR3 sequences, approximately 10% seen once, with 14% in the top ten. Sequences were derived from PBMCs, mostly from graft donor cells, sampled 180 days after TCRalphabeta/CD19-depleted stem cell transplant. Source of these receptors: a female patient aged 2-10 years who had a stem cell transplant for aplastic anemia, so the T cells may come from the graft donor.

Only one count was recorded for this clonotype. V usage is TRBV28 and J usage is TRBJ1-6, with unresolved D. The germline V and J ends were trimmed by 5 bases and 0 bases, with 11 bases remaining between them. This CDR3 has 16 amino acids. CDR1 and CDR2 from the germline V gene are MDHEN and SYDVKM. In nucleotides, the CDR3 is TGTGCCAGCAGTAGTCCTCGGGACTCCTATAATTCACCCCTCCACTTT. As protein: CASSSPRDSYNSPLHF.

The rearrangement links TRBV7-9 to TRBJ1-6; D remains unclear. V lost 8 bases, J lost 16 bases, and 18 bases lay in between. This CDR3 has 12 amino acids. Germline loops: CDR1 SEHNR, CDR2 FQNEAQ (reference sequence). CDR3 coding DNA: TGTGCCAGCGCGACTAAGGACGGCCTACTCCACTTT. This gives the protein CASATKDGLLHF.

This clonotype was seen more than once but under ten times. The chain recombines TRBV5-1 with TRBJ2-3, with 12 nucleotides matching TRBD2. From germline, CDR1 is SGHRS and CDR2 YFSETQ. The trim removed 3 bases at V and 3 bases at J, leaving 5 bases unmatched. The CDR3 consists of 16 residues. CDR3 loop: CASSYGTSGSTDTQYF. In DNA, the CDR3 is TGCGCCAGCAGCTATGGGACTAGCGGGTCTACAGATACGCAGTATTTT.

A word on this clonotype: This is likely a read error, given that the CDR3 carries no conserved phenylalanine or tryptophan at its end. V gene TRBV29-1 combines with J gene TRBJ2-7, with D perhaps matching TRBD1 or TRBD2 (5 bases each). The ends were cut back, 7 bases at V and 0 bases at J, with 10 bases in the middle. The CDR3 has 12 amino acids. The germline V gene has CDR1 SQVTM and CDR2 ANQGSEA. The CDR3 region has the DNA TGCAGCGCCCGGGGCAACTCCTACGAGCAGTACTCC. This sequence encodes CSARGNSYEQYS.

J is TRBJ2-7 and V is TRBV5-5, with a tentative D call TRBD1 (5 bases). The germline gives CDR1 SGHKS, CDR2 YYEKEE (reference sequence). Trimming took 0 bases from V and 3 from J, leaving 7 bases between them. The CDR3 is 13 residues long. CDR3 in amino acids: CASSLERGYEQYV. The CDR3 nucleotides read TGTGCCAGCAGCTTGGAAAGGGGCTACGAGCAGTACGTC.

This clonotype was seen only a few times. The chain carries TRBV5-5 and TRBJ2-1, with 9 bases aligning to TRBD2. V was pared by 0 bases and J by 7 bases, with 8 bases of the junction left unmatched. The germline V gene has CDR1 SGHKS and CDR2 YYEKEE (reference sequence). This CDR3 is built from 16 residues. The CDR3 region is CASSLVGTSSRNEQFF. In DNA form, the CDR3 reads TGTGCCAGCAGCTTGGTAGGGACTAGCTCGCGAAATGAGCAGTTCTTC.

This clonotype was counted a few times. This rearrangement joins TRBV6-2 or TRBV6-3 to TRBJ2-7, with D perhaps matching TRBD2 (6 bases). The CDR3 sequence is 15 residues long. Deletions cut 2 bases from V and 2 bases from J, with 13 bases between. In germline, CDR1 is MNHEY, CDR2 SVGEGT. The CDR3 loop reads CASSYHGGAAYEQYF. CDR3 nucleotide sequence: TGTGCCAGCAGTTACCACGGGGGAGCGGCCTACGAGCAGTACTTC.

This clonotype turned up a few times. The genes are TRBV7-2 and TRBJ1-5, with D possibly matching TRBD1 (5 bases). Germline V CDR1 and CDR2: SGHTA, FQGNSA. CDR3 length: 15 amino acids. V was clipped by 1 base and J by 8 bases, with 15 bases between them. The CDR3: CASSLESLGREPQHF. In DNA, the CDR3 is TGTGCCAGCAGCTTAGAGAGTTTGGGGCGGGAGCCCCAGCATTTT.

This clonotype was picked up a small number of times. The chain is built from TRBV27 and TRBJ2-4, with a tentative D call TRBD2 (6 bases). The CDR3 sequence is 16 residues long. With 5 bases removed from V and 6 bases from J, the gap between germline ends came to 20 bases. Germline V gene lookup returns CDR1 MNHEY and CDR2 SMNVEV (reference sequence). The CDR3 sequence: CASSLYGTMGGNIQYF. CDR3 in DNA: TGTGCCAGCAGTCTCTACGGCACCATGGGGGGAAACATTCAGTACTTC.

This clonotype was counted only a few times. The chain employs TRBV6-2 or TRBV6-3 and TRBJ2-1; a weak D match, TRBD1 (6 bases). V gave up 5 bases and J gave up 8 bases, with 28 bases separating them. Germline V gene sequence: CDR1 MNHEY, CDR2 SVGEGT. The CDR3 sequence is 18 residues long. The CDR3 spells CASSPPSVWDTRSHEQFF. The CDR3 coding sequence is TGTGCCAGCAGTCCCCCCTCAGTATGGGACACACGCTCCCATGAGCAGTTCTTC.

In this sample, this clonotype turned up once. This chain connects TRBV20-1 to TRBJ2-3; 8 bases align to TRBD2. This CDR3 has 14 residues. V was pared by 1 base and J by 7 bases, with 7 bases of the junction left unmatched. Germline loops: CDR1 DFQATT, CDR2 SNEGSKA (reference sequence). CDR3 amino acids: CSARAAGVGYTQYF. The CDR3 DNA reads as TGCAGTGCTAGAGCAGCGGGAGTTGGGTATACGCAGTATTTT.

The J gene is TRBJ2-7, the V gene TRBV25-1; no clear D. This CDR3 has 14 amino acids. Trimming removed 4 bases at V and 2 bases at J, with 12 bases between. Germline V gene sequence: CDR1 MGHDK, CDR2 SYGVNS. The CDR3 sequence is CASSAAHGAYEQYF. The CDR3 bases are TGTGCCAGCAGTGCCGCCCATGGAGCCTACGAGCAGTACTTC.

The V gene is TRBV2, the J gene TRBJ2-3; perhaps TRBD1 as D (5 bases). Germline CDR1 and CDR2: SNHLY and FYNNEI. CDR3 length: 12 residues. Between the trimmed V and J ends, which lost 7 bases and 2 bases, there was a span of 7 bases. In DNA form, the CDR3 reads TGTGCCAGCACGGACAACACAGATACGCAGTATTTT. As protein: CASTDNTDTQYF.

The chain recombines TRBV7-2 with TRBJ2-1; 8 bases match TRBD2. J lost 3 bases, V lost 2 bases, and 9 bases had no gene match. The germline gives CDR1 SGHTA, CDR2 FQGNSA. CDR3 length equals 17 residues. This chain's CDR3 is CASSLKAGTSLYNEQFF. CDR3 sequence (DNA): TGTGCCAGCAGCTTAAAGGCCGGGACTAGTCTCTACAATGAGCAGTTCTTC.

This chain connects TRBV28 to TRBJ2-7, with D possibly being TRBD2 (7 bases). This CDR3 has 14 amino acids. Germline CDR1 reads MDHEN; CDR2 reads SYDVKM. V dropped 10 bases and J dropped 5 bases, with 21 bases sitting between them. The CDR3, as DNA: TGTGCCACTTCGTTAAGGGGGGGCAGGGACGAGCAGTACTTC. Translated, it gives CATSLRGGRDEQYF.

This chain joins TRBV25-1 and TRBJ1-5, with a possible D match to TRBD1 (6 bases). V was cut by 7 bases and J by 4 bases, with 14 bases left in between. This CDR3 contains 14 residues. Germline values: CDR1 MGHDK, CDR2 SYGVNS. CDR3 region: CASTATGTNQPQHF. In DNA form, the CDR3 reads TGTGCCAGCACCGCCACAGGGACAAATCAGCCCCAGCATTTT. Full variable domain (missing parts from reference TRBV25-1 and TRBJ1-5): EADIYQTPRYLVIGTGKKITLECSQTMGHDKMYWYQQDPGMELHLIHYSYGVNSTEKGDLSSESTVSRIRTEHFPLTLESARPSHTSQYLCASTATGTNQPQHFGDGTRLSIL.

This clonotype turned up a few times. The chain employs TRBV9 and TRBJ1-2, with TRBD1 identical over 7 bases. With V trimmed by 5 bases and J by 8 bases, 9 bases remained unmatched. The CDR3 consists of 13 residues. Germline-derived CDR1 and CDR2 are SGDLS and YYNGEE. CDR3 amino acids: CASRRRTGPGYTF. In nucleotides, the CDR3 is TGTGCCAGCAGACGTCGGACAGGTCCGGGCTACACCTTC.

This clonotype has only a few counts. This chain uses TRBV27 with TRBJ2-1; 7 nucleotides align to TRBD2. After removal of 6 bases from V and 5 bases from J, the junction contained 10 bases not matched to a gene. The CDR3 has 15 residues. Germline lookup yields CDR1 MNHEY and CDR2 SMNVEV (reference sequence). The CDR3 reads CASSPSGGYHNEQFF. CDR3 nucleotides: TGTGCCAGCAGCCCCTCCGGGGGGTACCACAATGAGCAGTTCTTC.

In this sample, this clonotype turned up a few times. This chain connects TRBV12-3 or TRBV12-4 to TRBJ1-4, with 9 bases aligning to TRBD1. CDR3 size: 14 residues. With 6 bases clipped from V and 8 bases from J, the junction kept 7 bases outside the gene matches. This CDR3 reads CASSSGQGHEKLFF. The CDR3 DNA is TGTGCCAGCAGCTCGGGACAGGGCCACGAAAAACTGTTTTTT.

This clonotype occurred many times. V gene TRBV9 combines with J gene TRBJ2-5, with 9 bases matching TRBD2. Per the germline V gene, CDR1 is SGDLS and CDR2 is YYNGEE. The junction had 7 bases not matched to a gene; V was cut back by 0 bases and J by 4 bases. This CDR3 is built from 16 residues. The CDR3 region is CASSVELAGAGETQYF. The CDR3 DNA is TGTGCCAGCAGCGTAGAACTAGCGGGTGCCGGAGAGACCCAGTACTTC.

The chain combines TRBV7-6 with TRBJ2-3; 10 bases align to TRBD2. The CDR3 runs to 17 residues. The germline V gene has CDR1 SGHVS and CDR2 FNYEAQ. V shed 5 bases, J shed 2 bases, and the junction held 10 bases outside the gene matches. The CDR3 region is CASSRPPTSGYTDTQYF. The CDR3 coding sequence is TGTGCCAGCAGCCGACCTCCGACTAGCGGGTACACAGATACGCAGTATTTT.

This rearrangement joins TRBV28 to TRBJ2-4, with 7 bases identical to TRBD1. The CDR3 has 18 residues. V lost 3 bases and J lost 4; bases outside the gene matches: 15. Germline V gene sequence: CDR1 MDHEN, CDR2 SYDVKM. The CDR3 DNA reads TGTGCCAGCAGTTTGAACAAGGCCCCCGGGACAGCTAAAAACATTCAGTACTTC. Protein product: CASSLNKAPGTAKNIQYF.

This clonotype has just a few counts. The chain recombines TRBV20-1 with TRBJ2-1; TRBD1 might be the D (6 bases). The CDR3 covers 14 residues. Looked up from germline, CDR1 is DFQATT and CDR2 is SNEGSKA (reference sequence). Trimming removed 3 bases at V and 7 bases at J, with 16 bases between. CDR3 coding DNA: TGCAGTGCTAGGCCCCTGGCAGGGGCGAATGAGCAGTTCTTC. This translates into CSARPLAGANEQFF.

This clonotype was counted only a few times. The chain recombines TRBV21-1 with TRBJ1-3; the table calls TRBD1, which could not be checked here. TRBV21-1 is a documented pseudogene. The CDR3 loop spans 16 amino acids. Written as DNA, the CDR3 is TGTGCCAGCAGCACCGGGACAGGCAACTCTGGAAACACCATATATTTT. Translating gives CASSTGTGNSGNTIYF.

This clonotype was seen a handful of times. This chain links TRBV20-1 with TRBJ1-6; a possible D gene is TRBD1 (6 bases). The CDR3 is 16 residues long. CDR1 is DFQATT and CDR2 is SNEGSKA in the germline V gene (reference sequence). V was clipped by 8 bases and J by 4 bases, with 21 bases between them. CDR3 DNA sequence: TGCAGTTCAGCCCCGGACAGTGGGGCGTATAATTCACCCCTCCACTTT. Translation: CSSAPDSGAYNSPLHF.